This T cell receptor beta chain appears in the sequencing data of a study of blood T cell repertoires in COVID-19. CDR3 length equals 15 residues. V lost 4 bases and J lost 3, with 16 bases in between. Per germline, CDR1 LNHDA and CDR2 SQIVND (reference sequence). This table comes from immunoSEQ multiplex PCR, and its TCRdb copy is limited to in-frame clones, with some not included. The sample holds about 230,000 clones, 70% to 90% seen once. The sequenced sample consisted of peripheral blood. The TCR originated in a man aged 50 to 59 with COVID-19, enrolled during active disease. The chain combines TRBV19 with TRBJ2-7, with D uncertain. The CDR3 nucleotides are TGTGCCAGTAGTAGTAACAGCCTAACGTACTACGAGCAGTACTTC. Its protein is CASSSNSLTYYEQYF.